These 26 T cell receptor beta chains share one sample of origin, sequenced in a study of OX40 agonist ivuxolimab in advanced cancers. Clones were read by immunoSEQ multiplex PCR, and TCRdb kept only the in-frame ones, dropping some. Among tens of thousands of clones listed, about 93% were seen once. The source material was CD4+ or CD8+ T cells sorted from blood, sampled in a trial of the OX40 agonist ivuxolimab. Receptors were obtained from an adult with an advanced solid tumor such as melanoma, head and neck, liver or kidney cancer.

The chain is built from TRBV5-1 and TRBJ2-2; 10 bases are shared with TRBD2. Germline V gene data show CDR1 as SGHRS and CDR2 as YFSETQ. The CDR3 totals 17 residues. V was pared by 5 bases and J by 0 bases, with 7 bases of the junction left unmatched. The CDR3 bases are TGCGCCAGCAGTCTTTCTCTAGCGGGAGCGAACACCGGGGAGCTGTTTTTT. It encodes CASSLSLAGANTGELFF.

The chain employs TRBV11-2 and TRBJ1-6; TRBD1 is a possible D gene (5 bases). V was shortened by 4 bases and J by 5 bases, with 21 bases between the two germline ends. The CDR3 spans 18 residues. Germline V gene sequence: CDR1 SGHAT, CDR2 FQNNGV. CDR3 sequence: CASSSAFKGGGDNSPLHF. CDR3 DNA sequence: TGTGCCAGCAGCTCTGCCTTCAAAGGCGGGGGTGATAATTCACCCCTCCACTTT. The whole variable domain, filled in from reference TRBV11-2 and TRBJ1-6, reads EAGVAQSPRYKIIEKRQSVAFWCNPISGHATLYWYQQILGQGPKLLIQFQNNGVVDDSQLPKDRFSAERLKGVDSTLKIQPAKLEDSAVYLCASSSAFKGGGDNSPLHFGNGTRLTVT.

The rearrangement joins TRBV11-2 to TRBJ2-3; 10 bases agree with TRBD1. J was trimmed by 4 bases and V by 4 bases; bases with no gene match: 8. CDR1 SGHAT and CDR2 FQNNGV come from the germline V gene. This CDR3 is built from 16 residues. CDR3 nucleotides: TGTGCCAGCAGCTCCCTCTCGGGACAGGGGCCAGATACGCAGTATTTT. Residues: CASSSLSGQGPDTQYF.

In this sample, this clone turned up once. This sequence joins TRBV2 and TRBJ2-3, with 10 bases fitting TRBD2. V lost 5 bases, J lost 5 bases, and 7 bases stayed unmatched. The CDR3 is made up of 15 amino acids. CDR1 and CDR2 from the germline V gene are SNHLY and FYNNEI. In nucleotides, the CDR3 is TGTGCCAGCAGTACCCTAGCGGGAGTTTTAGATACGCAGTATTTT. This sequence encodes CASSTLAGVLDTQYF.

As concerns this clone: The sample holds other DNA sequences that translate to the same CDR3. CDR3 sequence: CASSLSSGIGEQYF. The CDR3 region has the DNA TGTGCCAGCAGCTTATCTAGCGGGATTGGTGAGCAGTACTTC. The chain has TRBV7-2 and TRBJ2-7; TRBD2 agrees at 9 bases. The CDR3 consists of 14 residues. After removal of 2 bases from V and 7 bases from J, the junction contained 6 bases not matched to a gene. CDR1 and CDR2 (germline): SGHTA, FQGNSA.

The genes are TRBV28 and TRBJ1-2; D is unresolved. CDR1 and CDR2 (germline): MDHEN, SYDVKM. Trimming stripped 5 bases from V and 4 bases from J, with 14 bases between. The CDR3 runs to 14 residues. CDR3 region: CASSRGGFSYGYTF. The CDR3 region has the DNA TGTGCCAGCAGTCGAGGAGGGTTCAGCTATGGCTACACCTTC.

V and J are TRBV30 and TRBJ1-5, with D uncertain. Germline CDR1 reads GTSNPN; CDR2 reads SVGIG (reference sequence). CDR3 length: 13 amino acids. Between the trimmed V and J ends, which lost 1 base and 0 bases, there was a span of 4 bases. CDR3 sequence (DNA): TGTGCCTGGAGTGGGAATAGCAATCAGCCCCAGCATTTT. Protein: CAWSGNSNQPQHF.

The genes are TRBV6-1 and TRBJ2-7, with unresolved D. Trimming took off 6 bases at V and 3 bases at J, with 6 bases between the two ends. Germline lookup yields CDR1 MNHNS and CDR2 SASEGT. There are 11 residues in the CDR3. The CDR3 region is CASRFYYEQYF. The CDR3 nucleotides are TGTGCCAGCAGGTTCTACTACGAGCAGTACTTC.

The chain is built from TRBV14 and TRBJ2-4, with 8 bases that match TRBD2. V was clipped by 6 bases and J by 3 bases; unmatched bases: 7. This CDR3 region has 15 residues. Per germline, CDR1 SGHDN and CDR2 FVKESK. The CDR3 nucleotides read TGTGCCAGCAGTGGTAGCGGGACATTCAAAAACATTCAGTACTTC. Its translation is CASSGSGTFKNIQYF.

This sequence joins TRBV11-2 and TRBJ2-2, with a possible D match to TRBD1 (6 bases). Germline V gives CDR1 SGHAT, CDR2 FQNNGV. There are 14 residues in the CDR3. Trimming left V 4 bases short and J 4 bases short, with 10 bases between. The CDR3 nucleotides read TGTGCCAGCAGCTCCGGGACACCCACCGGGGAGCTGTTTTTT. Translated: CASSSGTPTGELFF. Drawing the rest from reference TRBV11-2 and TRBJ2-2, the complete variable domain is EAGVAQSPRYKIIEKRQSVAFWCNPISGHATLYWYQQILGQGPKLLIQFQNNGVVDDSQLPKDRFSAERLKGVDSTLKIQPAKLEDSAVYLCASSSGTPTGELFFGEGSRLTVL.

The V call is TRBV29-1, the J call TRBJ1-1; D remains unclear. The V gene's germline CDR1 is SQVTM and CDR2 ANQGSEA. The CDR3 runs to 12 residues. The V gene lost 4 bases and the J gene lost 0 bases, with 6 bases spanning the gap. The CDR3 sequence: CSVGRLNTEAFF. CDR3 sequence (DNA): TGCAGCGTTGGCAGGTTGAACACTGAAGCTTTCTTT. Using reference TRBV29-1 and TRBJ1-1 for the parts outside the CDR3, the full variable domain is SAVISQKPSRDICQRGTSLTIQCQVDSQVTMMFWYRQQPGQSLTLIATANQGSEATYESGFVIDKFPISRPNLTFSTLTVSNMSPEDSSIYLCSVGRLNTEAFFGQGTRLTVV.

The rearrangement joins TRBV20-1 to TRBJ2-1; D remains unclear. Germline CDR1 reads DFQATT; CDR2 reads SNEGSKA (reference sequence). The CDR3 sequence is 11 residues long. V was trimmed by 5 bases and J by 7 bases, leaving 9 bases between them. The CDR3 spells CSASSSNEQFF. The CDR3 bases are TGCAGTGCTTCAAGTTCAAATGAGCAGTTCTTC.

The chain uses TRBV28 and TRBJ2-7; tentatively, D is TRBD1 or TRBD2 (5 bases each). The CDR3 extends over 16 amino acids. CDR1 and CDR2 (germline): MDHEN, SYDVKM. V was clipped by 6 bases and J by 7 bases, with 25 bases between them. CDR3 protein: CASSARGGSPFGEQYF. The CDR3 DNA reads as TGTGCCAGCAGCGCCCGGGGCGGATCACCCTTCGGAGAGCAGTACTTC.

This chain uses TRBV10-3 with TRBJ2-2, with 13 bases that match TRBD2. The CDR3 extends over 18 amino acids. Germline CDR1 and CDR2: ENHRY and SYGVKD. V shed 6 bases and J 4 bases; nucleotides not matched to a gene: 11. CDR3 DNA: TGTGCCATCAGAGACCCGGGACTAGCGGGACGGGGCACCGGGGAGCTGTTTTTT. It specifies CAIRDPGLAGRGTGELFF.

The chain carries TRBV20-1 and TRBJ2-7; D call uncertain. CDR3 length: 10 amino acids. The V gene lost 3 bases and the J gene lost 7 bases, with 7 bases spanning the gap. CDR1 DFQATT and CDR2 SNEGSKA come from the germline V gene (reference sequence). The CDR3 coding sequence is TGCAGTGCTAGTAGGTTTGAGCAGTACTTC. It translates to CSASRFEQYF.

This clone was seen once. The CDR3 protein is CASSLEGRGFYEQYF. In nucleotides, the CDR3 is TGTGCCAGCAGCTTAGAGGGCAGGGGATTTTACGAGCAGTACTTC. The chain recombines TRBV11-2 with TRBJ2-7, with a possible D match to TRBD1 (6 bases). This CDR3 spans 15 amino acids. Germline CDR1 SGHAT, CDR2 FQNNGV. Trimming pared 0 bases from V and 4 bases from J, leaving 13 bases between.

V is TRBV18 and J is TRBJ2-7; no clear D gene. Germline V gene sequence: CDR1 KGHSH, CDR2 LQKENI. The CDR3 totals 15 residues. The V end lost 1 base, the J end lost 1 base, and 11 bases lay between the germline ends. This CDR3 reads CASSPRVSDSYEQYF. Here the CDR3 DNA reads TGTGCCAGCTCACCACGCGTTTCTGATTCCTACGAGCAGTACTTC.

V gene TRBV9 combines with J gene TRBJ1-2; 7 bases are shared with TRBD1. The CDR3 has 14 residues. Germline V gene sequence: CDR1 SGDLS, CDR2 YYNGEE. V lost 3 bases and J lost 7; bases outside the gene matches: 9. The CDR3 loop reads CASSAQGGRSGYTF. The CDR3 bases are TGTGCCAGCAGCGCTCAGGGGGGAAGGTCTGGCTACACCTTC.

This chain uses TRBV4-3 with TRBJ2-7; no firm D call. The CDR3 consists of 14 residues. Trimming removed 2 bases from V and 3 bases from J, with 11 bases in between. Looked up from germline, CDR1 is LGHNA and CDR2 is YSLEER. The CDR3 coding sequence is TGCGCCAGCAGCCAATCTTTGATGAGCTACGAGCAGTACTTC. Translated, it gives CASSQSLMSYEQYF.

The rearrangement links TRBV30 to TRBJ1-6, with 9 bases matching TRBD1. The V gene end was trimmed by 3 bases and the J gene end by 3 bases; junction bases not matched to a gene: 9. The V gene's germline CDR1 is GTSNPN and CDR2 SVGIG (reference sequence). The CDR3 runs to 17 residues. Here the CDR3 DNA reads TGTGCCTGGAGCCCGGACAGGGGTACAGGCTATAATTCACCCCTCCACTTT. Translating gives CAWSPDRGTGYNSPLHF.

This clone was seen a single time. The rearrangement uses TRBV7-2 and TRBJ2-2; possibly TRBD1 for D (6 bases). The ends were cut back, 4 bases at V and 0 bases at J, with 9 bases in the middle. The germline V gene has CDR1 SGHTA and CDR2 FQGNSA. The CDR3 sequence is 15 residues long. The CDR3 sequence: CASSSQGPNTGELFF. The CDR3 coding sequence is TGTGCCAGCAGCTCACAGGGCCCGAACACCGGGGAGCTGTTTTTT.

The chain has TRBV2 and TRBJ2-4; perhaps TRBD2 as D (5 bases). The CDR3 length is 14 residues. CDR1 is SNHLY, CDR2 FYNNEI, per germline. Trimming took off 2 bases at V and 6 bases at J, with 11 bases between the two ends. The CDR3, as DNA: TGTGCCAGCAGTGAAACAGCTAGCCCAAACATTCAGTACTTC. Translating gives CASSETASPNIQYF.

The rearrangement links TRBV7-9 to TRBJ2-5, with TRBD2 identical over 7 bases. The CDR3 length is 15 residues. Losses at the gene ends were 5 bases for V and 6 bases for J; bases not matched to a gene: 12. CDR1 and CDR2 (germline): SEHNR, FQNEAQ (reference sequence). The CDR3 DNA follows: TGTGCCAGCAGCCTGTCAAGCGGGGCCATGAAGACCCAGTACTTC. This translates into CASSLSSGAMKTQYF.

The chain joins TRBV15 to TRBJ1-4; D perhaps matches TRBD1 (5 bases). There are 13 residues in the CDR3. The germline V gene encodes CDR1 LNHNV and CDR2 YYDKDF (reference sequence). The V end was cut by 4 bases, the J end by 12 bases, with 15 bases between. CDR3: CATSMMDGTELFF. Here the CDR3 DNA reads TGTGCCACCAGCATGATGGACGGGACCGAACTGTTTTTT.

This chain links TRBV7-2 with TRBJ2-3, with D maybe TRBD2 (6 bases). With 3 bases removed from V and 7 bases from J, the gap between germline ends came to 14 bases. This CDR3 has 14 amino acids. Germline CDR1 is SGHTA and CDR2 is FQGNSA. As DNA, the CDR3 is TGTGCCAGCAGCTTTGGGGGAGGATCGAATACGCAGTATTTT. Residues: CASSFGGGSNTQYF. The full variable domain, completed using reference TRBV7-2 and TRBJ2-3, is GAGVSQSPSNKVTEKGKDVELRCDPISGHTALYWYRQSLGQGLEFLIYFQGNSAPDKSGLPSDRFSAERTGGSVSTLTIQRTQQEDSAVYLCASSFGGGSNTQYFGPGTRLTVL.

The gene calls are TRBV11-2 and TRBJ2-5, with TRBD2 identical over 12 bases. Looked up from germline, CDR1 is SGHAT and CDR2 is FQNNGV. The trim removed 4 bases at V and 5 bases at J, leaving 8 bases unmatched. The CDR3 is 16 residues long. The CDR3 DNA sequence: TGTGCCAGCAGCTCGCGGACTAGCGGGATAGGCGAGACCCAGTACTTC. Protein sequence: CASSSRTSGIGETQYF.